The 30 T cell receptor beta chains presented below share a single source sample, sequenced in a study of OX40 agonist ivuxolimab in advanced cancers. Sequencing used immunoSEQ multiplex PCR; TCRdb keeps in-frame clones, though not all of them. The table lists tens of thousands of clones, about 83% of them singletons. Material: CD4+ or CD8+ T cells sorted from blood, obtained in a trial of the OX40 agonist ivuxolimab. Receptor source: an adult with an advanced solid tumor such as melanoma, head and neck, liver or kidney cancer.

The CDR3 here is CASSLGLAGPRNEQFF. The CDR3 bases are TGTGCCAGCAGCTTAGGACTAGCGGGGCCCCGGAATGAGCAGTTCTTC. V gene TRBV7-2 combines with J gene TRBJ2-1; 11 positions match TRBD2. The CDR3 length is 16 residues. The junction had 6 bases not matched to a gene; V was cut back by 1 base and J by 7 bases. Germline values: CDR1 SGHTA, CDR2 FQGNSA.

This clone was detected only once. The chain carries TRBV5-1 and TRBJ2-1; TRBD2 aligns across 8 bases. This CDR3 spans 14 amino acids. V lost 7 bases, J lost 8 bases, and 11 bases stayed unmatched. Germline CDR1 is SGHRS and CDR2 is YFSETQ. The CDR3 DNA sequence: TGCGCCAGCTCACCGGGACTAGATCCGCATGAGCAGTTCTTC. This gives the protein CASSPGLDPHEQFF.

The V and J genes are TRBV30 and TRBJ2-2, with D possibly matching TRBD2 (5 bases). There are 14 residues in the CDR3. Trimming removed 0 bases at V and 4 bases at J, with 9 bases between. Germline assignment: CDR1 GTSNPN and CDR2 SVGIG (reference sequence). CDR3 DNA: TGTGCCTGGAGTGTTATTCTAGCCACCGGGGAGCTGTTTTTT. Translation gives CAWSVILATGELFF.

The V gene is TRBV16, the J gene TRBJ2-7, with D possibly being TRBD2 (7 bases). The germline gives CDR1 KGHSY, CDR2 FQNENV. This CDR3 has 13 residues. The ends were cut back, 2 bases at V and 6 bases at J, with 11 bases in the middle. The CDR3 here is CASSQGGAAEQYF. Written as DNA, the CDR3 is TGTGCCAGCAGCCAAGGGGGGGCCGCCGAGCAGTACTTC.

This clone appeared once. The chain links TRBV18 to TRBJ2-3, with TRBD2 identical over 9 bases. The CDR3 runs to 17 residues. CDR1 and CDR2 (germline): KGHSH, LQKENI. Germline trimming cut 5 bases from V and 6 bases from J; bases unmatched to any gene: 15. The CDR3 region has the DNA TGTGCCAGCTCATCCCTAACTCTAGCGGGGATGGCGGATACGCAGTATTTT. Encoded protein: CASSSLTLAGMADTQYF. The full variable domain, in which reference TRBV18 and TRBJ2-3 provide the parts outside the CDR3, is NAGVMQNPRHLVRRRGQEARLRCSPMKGHSHVYWYRQLPEEGLKFMVYLQKENIIDESGMPKERFSAEFPKEGPSILRIQQVVRGDSAAYFCASSSLTLAGMADTQYFGPGTRLTVL.

This clone was counted a single time. V usage is TRBV6-6 and J usage is TRBJ2-1, with TRBD1 matching over 10 bases. The CDR3 runs to 15 residues. V lost 4 bases, J lost 4 bases, and 4 bases stayed unmatched. Germline V gene sequence: CDR1 MNHNY, CDR2 SVGAGI (reference sequence). CDR3 loop: CASSFPGQGYNEQFF. The DNA of the CDR3 is TGTGCCAGCAGTTTCCCGGGACAGGGGTACAATGAGCAGTTCTTC.

The rearrangement joins TRBV6-1 to TRBJ1-4; TRBD1 is a possible D gene (5 bases). The CDR3 spans 14 residues. Trimming took 3 bases from V and 5 from J, leaving 10 bases between them. In germline, CDR1 is MNHNS, CDR2 SASEGT. The CDR3 reads CASSEGPQNEKLFF. CDR3 bases: TGTGCCAGCAGTGAGGGACCGCAGAATGAAAAACTGTTTTTT.

The genes are TRBV7-2 and TRBJ1-2; 7 bases match TRBD1. The CDR3 is 16 amino acids. CDR1 is SGHTA, CDR2 FQGNSA, per germline. J lost 4 bases, V lost 5 bases, and 13 bases had no gene match. As DNA, the CDR3 is TGTGCCAGCAGCCCAGGGGGTAGGGCCGATTTCTATGGCTACACCTTC. This encodes CASSPGGRADFYGYTF.

The chain uses TRBV7-9 and TRBJ1-1; D remains unclear. Per germline, CDR1 SEHNR and CDR2 FQNEAQ (reference sequence). This CDR3 spans 13 amino acids. Trimming stripped 8 bases from V and 2 bases from J, with 12 bases between. CDR3 loop: CASSRESNTEAFF. Written as DNA, the CDR3 is TGTGCCAGCTCAAGAGAGTCTAACACTGAAGCTTTCTTT. Variable domain in full (rest from reference TRBV7-9 and TRBJ1-1): DTGVSQNPRHKITKRGQNVTFRCDPISEHNRLYWYRQTLGQGPEFLTYFQNEAQLEKSRLLSDRFSAERPKGSFSTLEIQRTEQGDSAMYLCASSRESNTEAFFGQGTRLTVV.

The rearrangement joins TRBV6-1 to TRBJ2-7; perhaps TRBD1 as D (6 bases). This CDR3 has 15 amino acids. Trimming shortened V by 4 bases and J by 0 bases, and 13 bases separated the two germline ends. Germline V gene data show CDR1 as MNHNS and CDR2 as SASEGT. The CDR3 bases are TGTGCCAGCAGTGCACGGGACATGAGCTCCTACGAGCAGTACTTC. Translated, it gives CASSARDMSSYEQYF.

This chain joins TRBV5-1 and TRBJ2-7; D not certain. The CDR3 has 13 residues. Germline V lookup: CDR1 SGHRS, CDR2 YFSETQ. V was pared by 4 bases and J by 5 bases, with 13 bases between. The CDR3 is CASSRGGGNEQYF. The CDR3 bases are TGCGCCAGCAGCCGAGGTGGTGGCAACGAGCAGTACTTC.

The V and J genes are TRBV7-8 and TRBJ2-5, with no clear D. This CDR3 is 15 amino acids long. Germline V gene data show CDR1 as SGHVS and CDR2 as FQNEAQ. The V end was cut by 1 base, the J end by 0 bases, with 9 bases between. CDR3 region: CASSLVGQYQETQYF. CDR3 in DNA: TGTGCCAGCAGCTTAGTAGGGCAGTACCAAGAGACCCAGTACTTC.

In DNA, the CDR3 is TGTGCCAGCAGTTACTCGGGCAGGGGCGGCAACGTCCTGACTTTC. As protein: CASSYSGRGGNVLTF. The chain couples TRBV6-5 to TRBJ2-6, with TRBD1 as a possible D gene (6 bases). The CDR3 spans 15 residues. CDR1 is MNHEY and CDR2 is SVGAGI in the germline V gene. V was shortened by 0 bases and J by 9 bases, with 12 bases between the two germline ends.

This clone was found a few times. The chain combines TRBV2 with TRBJ2-3; D could derive from TRBD1 or TRBD2 (7 bases each). This CDR3 is 15 amino acids long. Germline CDR1 SNHLY, CDR2 FYNNEI. V was shortened by 8 bases and J by 5 bases, with 20 bases between the two germline ends. The CDR3 loop reads CASSRGGGPGDTQYF. CDR3 coding DNA: TGTGCCAGCTCCAGGGGGGGAGGGCCCGGAGATACGCAGTATTTT.

V and J are TRBV7-3 and TRBJ2-3; 9 nucleotides line up with TRBD2. V was clipped by 3 bases and J by 2 bases; unmatched bases: 6. This CDR3 is built from 16 residues. Looked up from germline, CDR1 is SGHTA and CDR2 is FQGTGA. The CDR3 nucleotides are TGTGCCAGCAGCTTCACAGCGGGGGGATTCACAGATACGCAGTATTTT. Protein product: CASSFTAGGFTDTQYF.

This clone was picked up one time. This chain connects TRBV5-1 to TRBJ2-3, with a tentative D call TRBD2 (5 bases). Germline V gene data show CDR1 as SGHRS and CDR2 as YFSETQ. The CDR3 contains 12 residues. V was pared by 7 bases and J by 4 bases, with 10 bases between. The CDR3 is CASALGADTQYF. Written as DNA, the CDR3 is TGCGCCAGCGCACTCGGGGCAGATACGCAGTATTTT.

The chain joins TRBV6-5 to TRBJ2-7, with 9 positions matching TRBD2. The CDR3 has 13 residues. The junction had 10 bases not matched to a gene; V was cut back by 6 bases and J by 10 bases. Germline CDR1 MNHEY, CDR2 SVGAGI. The CDR3 nucleotides are TGTGCCAGCAGCTTAGGGAGGACTAGCGAACAGTACTTC. Protein: CASSLGRTSEQYF.

The V gene is TRBV28, the J gene TRBJ2-7; tentatively, D is TRBD2 (5 bases). This CDR3 contains 13 residues. The germline CDR1 and CDR2 sequences are MDHEN and SYDVKM. The V end was cut by 5 bases, the J end by 2 bases, with 10 bases between. As DNA, the CDR3 is TGTGCCAGCAGTCGGAGGCCAACCTACGAGCAGTACTTC. Translated, it gives CASSRRPTYEQYF.

V usage is TRBV2 and J usage is TRBJ1-4, with TRBD1 matching 8 bases. Per germline, CDR1 SNHLY and CDR2 FYNNEI. With V trimmed by 4 bases and J by 7 bases, 5 bases remained unmatched. CDR3 length: 14 residues. The CDR3 DNA reads TGTGCCAGCAGTGGTAGGACAGGGAGTGAAAAACTGTTTTTT. As protein: CASSGRTGSEKLFF.

The V call is TRBV28, the J call TRBJ2-1; D perhaps matches TRBD2 (7 bases). CDR3 length: 15 residues. V lost 3 bases to trimming and J lost 8 bases, with 17 bases between them. CDR1 MDHEN and CDR2 SYDVKM come from the germline V gene. In DNA, the CDR3 is TGTGCCAGCAGTTTGGCGGGGGCCCGGGTTGATGAGCAGTTCTTC. Protein product: CASSLAGARVDEQFF.

This rearrangement joins TRBV5-1 to TRBJ2-5; 9 nucleotides line up with TRBD1. CDR3 length: 16 residues. Germline lookup yields CDR1 SGHRS and CDR2 YFSETQ. V lost 1 base and J lost 2; bases outside the gene matches: 6. The CDR3, as DNA: TGCGCCAGCAGCTTGTCTGGACAGGGGACACAAGAGACCCAGTACTTC. Its protein is CASSLSGQGTQETQYF. The whole variable domain, remainder taken from reference TRBV5-1 and TRBJ2-5, is KAGVTQTPRYLIKTRGQQVTLSCSPISGHRSVSWYQQTPGQGLQFLFEYFSETQRNKGNFPGRFSGRQFSNSRSEMNVSTLELGDSALYLCASSLSGQGTQETQYFGPGTRLLVL.

V and J are TRBV19 and TRBJ2-2; 8 bases fit TRBD1. Germline V gene lookup returns CDR1 LNHDA and CDR2 SQIVND (reference sequence). After removal of 9 bases from V and 4 bases from J, the junction contained 4 bases not matched to a gene. The CDR3 length is 13 residues. CDR3 residues: CASRGPSTGELFF. DNA of the CDR3: TGTGCCAGCAGGGGGCCTAGCACCGGGGAGCTGTTTTTT. The full variable domain, rest sourced from reference TRBV19 and TRBJ2-2, is DGGITQSPKYLFRKEGQNVTLSCEQNLNHDAMYWYRQDPGQGLRLIYYSQIVNDFQKGDIAEGYSVSREKKESFPLTVTSAQKNPTAFYLCASRGPSTGELFFGEGSRLTVL.

The chain combines TRBV15 with TRBJ1-1; TRBD1 is a possible D gene (5 bases). Germline loops: CDR1 LNHNV, CDR2 YYDKDF (reference sequence). The CDR3 consists of 14 residues. V dropped 5 bases and J dropped 4 bases, with 14 bases sitting between them. Here the CDR3 DNA reads TGTGCCACCAGCCTACGGCAGGGCGGCACTGAAGCTTTCTTT. Translation: CATSLRQGGTEAFF.

This clone came up once. The chain joins TRBV5-2 to TRBJ1-5. TRBV5-2 constitutes a pseudogene. This CDR3 has 14 amino acids. The CDR3 DNA reads as TGTGCCAGCAGCCAAGAGACGGGATTACAGCCCCAGCATTTT. As protein: CASSQETGLQPQHF.

The J gene is TRBJ1-4, the V gene TRBV28; weak D call: TRBD1 (5 bases). The CDR3 sequence is 12 residues long. Germline lookup yields CDR1 MDHEN and CDR2 SYDVKM. Trimming removed 5 bases from V and 11 bases from J, with 12 bases in between. CDR3 sequence (DNA): TGTGCCAGCAGTACCTCTGGGGGGAAACTGTTTTTT. Its translation is CASSTSGGKLFF.

This clone has only a few counts. V is TRBV10-3 and J is TRBJ1-1; no clear D. The CDR3 consists of 14 residues. CDR1 is ENHRY, CDR2 SYGVKD, per germline. Trimming stripped 0 bases from V and 4 bases from J, with 9 bases between. Written as DNA, the CDR3 is TGTGCCATCAGTGAGTCCGGACGAACCACTGAAGCTTTCTTT. Amino acids: CAISESGRTTEAFF.

The rearrangement joins TRBV7-6 to TRBJ2-7; weak D call: TRBD2 (5 bases). Trimming pared 2 bases from V and 4 bases from J, leaving 15 bases between. The germline V gene has CDR1 SGHVS and CDR2 FNYEAQ. The CDR3 contains 15 residues. CDR3 nucleotides: TGTGCCAGCAGCTTAAGCCAGGAGGTAGGGTACGAGCAGTACTTC. Translated, it gives CASSLSQEVGYEQYF.

In the case of this clone: The junction departs from germline at one end; a sequencing error may be responsible. This chain joins TRBV5-6 and TRBJ2-5; D is unresolved. This CDR3 comprises 12 residues. The V gene's germline CDR1 is SGHDT and CDR2 YYEEEE. CDR3 region: CASSSYGEAQYF. The DNA of the CDR3 is TGTGCCAGCAGCTCGTACGGAGAGGCCCAGTACTTC.

V gene TRBV5-4 combines with J gene TRBJ2-1, with D tentatively TRBD1 (6 bases). Germline lookup yields CDR1 SGHNT and CDR2 YYREEE (reference sequence). The CDR3 contains 12 residues. V lost 5 bases and J 7 bases, leaving 10 bases between the germline ends. CDR3: CASSLGGNEQFF. The CDR3 coding sequence is TGTGCCAGCAGTTTAGGGGGAAATGAGCAGTTCTTC.

The chain uses TRBV7-9 and TRBJ2-2; 10 bases match TRBD1. The junction had 8 bases not matched to a gene; V was cut back by 6 bases and J by 7 bases. Germline V gene sequence: CDR1 SEHNR, CDR2 FQNEAQ (reference sequence). The CDR3 totals 15 residues. The CDR3 region is CASRMPGQGNGELFF. For the CDR3, the DNA is TGTGCCAGCAGGATGCCGGGACAGGGGAACGGGGAGCTGTTTTTT.